This T cell receptor beta chain appears in the sequencing data of a study of Ad26.COV2.S vaccination and SARS-CoV-2 variants. Study details: Ad26.COV2.S given intramuscularly, once or twice 56 days apart. Study-wide points: The study found higher spike-specific TCR breadth in vaccine than placebo recipients.

The CDR3 length is 12 residues. The germline CDR1 and CDR2 sequences are SGHVS and FQNEAQ. Trimming took off 2 bases at V and 9 bases at J, with 10 bases between the two ends. With regard to this clone: Its antigen is undetermined.

The assay was immunoSEQ multiplex PCR, and TCRdb's table has in-frame clones only and misses some. This table holds 380,000 or so clones, approximately 86% found once. Treatment denoted: roughly 19 received Ad26.COV2.S at low or high dose, single or two shots; 5 received placebo; per-sample allocation not given. Each sample was drawn 63 days after the first injection (of vaccine or placebo). Sequencing was performed on peripheral blood, taken in a trial of Ad26.COV2.S vaccine versus placebo. The chain combines TRBV7-8 with TRBJ1-1; D is unclear. The source is a person between 18 and 65 years old who received the Ad26.COV2.S COVID-19 vaccine or a placebo. The CDR3 reads CASSLLASKAFF. The CDR3 region has the DNA TGTGCCAGCAGCTTATTGGCGTCCAAAGCTTTCTTT.